This TCR beta chain was captured in a study of blood T cells in healthy people across ages. A second PCR, run for about 7 to 11 cycles, used a sample-barcoded 5' primer plus a J-beta primer mix. Each CDR3 protein is one row after TCRdb ran MiXCR on the 5' RACE reads. This table has 1,300,000 or so distinct CDR3 sequences, 55% to 75% appearing once. Per germline, CDR1 SEHNR and CDR2 FQNEAQ (reference sequence). Trimming left V 5 bases short and J 3 bases short, with 22 bases between. This CDR3 comprises 17 residues. The clonotype comes from a man aged 18-30 years in good health. Sequenced: blood. The genes are TRBV7-9 and TRBJ1-1; tentative D call: TRBD1 (5 bases). Written as DNA, the CDR3 is TGTGCCAGCAGCCCACGTTACCGACAGAAACAAGACACTGAAGCTTTCTTT. Protein sequence: CASSPRYRQKQDTEAFF.